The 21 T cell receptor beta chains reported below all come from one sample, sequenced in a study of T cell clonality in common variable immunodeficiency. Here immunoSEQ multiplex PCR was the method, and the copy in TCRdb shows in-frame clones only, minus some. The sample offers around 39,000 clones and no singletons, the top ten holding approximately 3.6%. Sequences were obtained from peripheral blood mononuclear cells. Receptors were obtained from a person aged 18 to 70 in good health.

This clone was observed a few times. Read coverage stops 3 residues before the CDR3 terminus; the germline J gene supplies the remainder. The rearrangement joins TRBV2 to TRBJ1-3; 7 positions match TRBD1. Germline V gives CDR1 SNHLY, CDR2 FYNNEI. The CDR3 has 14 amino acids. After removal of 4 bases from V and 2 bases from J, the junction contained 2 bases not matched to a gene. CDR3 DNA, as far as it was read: TGTGCCAGCAGTGTACAGGGGCCTGGAAACACC. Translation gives CASSVQGPGNT. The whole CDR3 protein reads CASSVQGPGNTIYF.

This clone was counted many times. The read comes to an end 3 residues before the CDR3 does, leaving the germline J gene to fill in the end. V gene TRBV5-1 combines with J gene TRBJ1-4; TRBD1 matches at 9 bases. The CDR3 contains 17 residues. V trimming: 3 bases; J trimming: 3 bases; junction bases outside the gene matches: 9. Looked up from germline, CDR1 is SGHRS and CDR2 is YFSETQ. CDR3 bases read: TGCGCCAGCAGCTCTCACGACAGGGGGGCGTCTAATGAAAAA. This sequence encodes CASSSHDRGASNEK. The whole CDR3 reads CASSSHDRGASNEKLFF.

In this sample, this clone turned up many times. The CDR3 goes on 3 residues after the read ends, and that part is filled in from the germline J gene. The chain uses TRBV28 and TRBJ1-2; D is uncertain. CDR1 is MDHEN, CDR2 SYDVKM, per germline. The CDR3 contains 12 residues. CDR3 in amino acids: CASSSPAGGYTF. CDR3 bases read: TGTGCCAGCAGTTCCCCGGCGGGAGGC.

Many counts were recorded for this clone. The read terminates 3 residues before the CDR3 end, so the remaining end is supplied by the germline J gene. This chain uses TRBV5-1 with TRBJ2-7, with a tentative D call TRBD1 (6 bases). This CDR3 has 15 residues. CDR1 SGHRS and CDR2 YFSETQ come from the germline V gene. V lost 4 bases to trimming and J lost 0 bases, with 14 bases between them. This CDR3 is CASSPTGISSYEQYF. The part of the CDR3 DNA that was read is TGCGCCAGCAGCCCCACAGGGATTAGCTCCTACGAG.

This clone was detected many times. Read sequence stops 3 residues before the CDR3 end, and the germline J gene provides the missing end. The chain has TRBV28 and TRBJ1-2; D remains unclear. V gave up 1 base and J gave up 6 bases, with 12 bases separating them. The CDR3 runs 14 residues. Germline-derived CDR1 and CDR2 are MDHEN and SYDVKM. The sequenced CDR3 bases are TGTGCCAGCAGTTTATCAGAATCCCTGAATGGC. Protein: CASSLSESLNG. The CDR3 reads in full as CASSLSESLNGYTF.

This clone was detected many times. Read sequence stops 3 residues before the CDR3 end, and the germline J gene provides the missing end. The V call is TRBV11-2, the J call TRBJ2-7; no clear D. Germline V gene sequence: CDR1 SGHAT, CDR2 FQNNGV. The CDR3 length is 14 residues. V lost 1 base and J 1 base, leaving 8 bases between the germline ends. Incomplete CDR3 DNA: TGTGCCAGCAGCTTAGGCCGCAGATCCTACGAG. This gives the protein CASSLGRRSYE. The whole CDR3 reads CASSLGRRSYEQYF.

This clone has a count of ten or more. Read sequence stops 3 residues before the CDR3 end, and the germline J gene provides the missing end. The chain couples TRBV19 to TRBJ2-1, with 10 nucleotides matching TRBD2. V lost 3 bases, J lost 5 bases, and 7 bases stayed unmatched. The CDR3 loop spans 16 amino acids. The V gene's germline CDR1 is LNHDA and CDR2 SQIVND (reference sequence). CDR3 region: CASSIAASGGHNEQFF. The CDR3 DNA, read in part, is TGTGCCAGTAGTATTGCGGCTAGCGGGGGCCACAATGAG.

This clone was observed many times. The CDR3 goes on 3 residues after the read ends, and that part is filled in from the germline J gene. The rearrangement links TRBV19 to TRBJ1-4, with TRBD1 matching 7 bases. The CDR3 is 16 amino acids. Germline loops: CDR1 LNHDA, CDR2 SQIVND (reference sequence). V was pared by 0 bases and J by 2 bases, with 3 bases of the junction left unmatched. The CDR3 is CASSIDLTGTNEKLFF. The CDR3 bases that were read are TGTGCCAGTAGTATAGACTTGACAGGGACTAATGAAAAA.

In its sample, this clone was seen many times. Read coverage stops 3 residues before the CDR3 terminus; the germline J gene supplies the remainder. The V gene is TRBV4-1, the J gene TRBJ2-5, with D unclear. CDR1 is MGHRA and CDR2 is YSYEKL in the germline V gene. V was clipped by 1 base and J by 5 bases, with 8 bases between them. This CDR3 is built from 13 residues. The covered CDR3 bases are TGCGCCAGCAGCCAAGCCCTGAGGGAGACC. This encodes CASSQALRET. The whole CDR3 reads CASSQALRETQYF.

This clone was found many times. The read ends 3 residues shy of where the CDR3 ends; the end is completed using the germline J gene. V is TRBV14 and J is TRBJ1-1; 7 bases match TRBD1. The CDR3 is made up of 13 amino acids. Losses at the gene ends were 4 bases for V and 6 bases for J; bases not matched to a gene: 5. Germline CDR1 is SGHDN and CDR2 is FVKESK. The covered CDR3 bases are TGTGCCAGCAGCCTAGACAGGGTCTCTGAA. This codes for CASSLDRVSE. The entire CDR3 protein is CASSLDRVSEAFF. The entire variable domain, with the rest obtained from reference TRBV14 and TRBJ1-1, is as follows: EAGVTQFPSHSVIEKGQTVTLRCDPISGHDNLYWYRRVMGKEIKFLLHFVKESKQDESGMPNNRFLAERTGGTYSTLKVQPAELEDSGVYFCASSLDRVSEAFFGQGTRLTVV.

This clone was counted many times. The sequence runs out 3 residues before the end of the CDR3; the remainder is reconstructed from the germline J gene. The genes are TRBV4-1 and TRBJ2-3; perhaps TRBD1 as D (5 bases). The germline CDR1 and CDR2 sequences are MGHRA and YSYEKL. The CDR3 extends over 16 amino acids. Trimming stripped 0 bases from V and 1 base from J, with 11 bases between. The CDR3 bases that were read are TGCGCCAGCAGCCAAGAGCAGGGTTCGCGCACAGATACG. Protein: CASSQEQGSRTDT. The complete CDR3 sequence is CASSQEQGSRTDTQYF.

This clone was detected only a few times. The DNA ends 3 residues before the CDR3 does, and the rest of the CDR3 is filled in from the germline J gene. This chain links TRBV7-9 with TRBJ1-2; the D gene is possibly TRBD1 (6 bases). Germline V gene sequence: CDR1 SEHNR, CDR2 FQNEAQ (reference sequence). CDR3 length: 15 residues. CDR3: CASSLRRGTNYDYTF. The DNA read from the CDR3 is TGTGCCAGCAGCTTACGGCGAGGGACAAACTACGAC. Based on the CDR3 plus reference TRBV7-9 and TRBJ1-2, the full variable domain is DTGVSQNPRHKITKRGQNVTFRCDPISEHNRLYWYRQTLGQGPEFLTYFQNEAQLEKSRLLSDRFSAERPKGSFSTLEIQRTEQGDSAMYLCASSLRRGTNYDYTFGSGTRLTVV.

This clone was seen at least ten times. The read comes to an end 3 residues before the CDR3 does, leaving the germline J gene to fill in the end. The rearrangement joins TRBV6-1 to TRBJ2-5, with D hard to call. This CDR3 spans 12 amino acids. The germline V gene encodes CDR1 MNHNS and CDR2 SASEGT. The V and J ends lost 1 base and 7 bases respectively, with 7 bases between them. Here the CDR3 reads CASSEVIWTQYF. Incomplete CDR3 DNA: TGTGCCAGCAGTGAAGTTATCTGGACC.

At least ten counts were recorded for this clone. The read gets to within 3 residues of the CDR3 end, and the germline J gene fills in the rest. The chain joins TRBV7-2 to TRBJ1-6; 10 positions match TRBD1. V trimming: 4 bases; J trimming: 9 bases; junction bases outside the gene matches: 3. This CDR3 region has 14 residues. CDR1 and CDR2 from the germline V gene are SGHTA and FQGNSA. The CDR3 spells CASSSGDRGSPLHF. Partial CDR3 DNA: TGTGCCAGCAGCTCCGGGGACAGGGGTTCACCC.

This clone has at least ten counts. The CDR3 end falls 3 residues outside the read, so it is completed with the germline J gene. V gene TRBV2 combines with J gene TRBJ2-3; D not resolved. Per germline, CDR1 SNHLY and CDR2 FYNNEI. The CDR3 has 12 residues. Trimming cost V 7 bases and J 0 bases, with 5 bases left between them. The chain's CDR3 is CASTGSTDTQYF. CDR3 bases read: TGTGCCAGCACCGGGAGCACAGATACG.

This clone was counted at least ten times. CDR3 loop: CSVESSGTNEQFF. The part of the CDR3 DNA that was read is TGCAGCGTTGAATCTAGCGGGACGAATGAG. The chain joins TRBV29-1 to TRBJ2-1, with 9 nucleotides matching TRBD2. The read halts 3 residues ahead of the CDR3 end, with the missing end drawn from the germline J gene. Germline V gene sequence: CDR1 SQVTM, CDR2 ANQGSEA. CDR3 size: 13 residues. V shed 2 bases and J 7 bases; nucleotides not matched to a gene: 3.

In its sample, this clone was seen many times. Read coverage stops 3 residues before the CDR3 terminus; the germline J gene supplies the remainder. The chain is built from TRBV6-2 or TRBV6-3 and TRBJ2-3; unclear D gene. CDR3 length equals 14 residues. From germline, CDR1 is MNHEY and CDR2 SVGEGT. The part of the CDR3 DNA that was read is TGTGCCAGCATGCTCGATGAAAGGGTGGAGACG. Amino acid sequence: CASMLDERVET. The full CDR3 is CASMLDERVETQYF.

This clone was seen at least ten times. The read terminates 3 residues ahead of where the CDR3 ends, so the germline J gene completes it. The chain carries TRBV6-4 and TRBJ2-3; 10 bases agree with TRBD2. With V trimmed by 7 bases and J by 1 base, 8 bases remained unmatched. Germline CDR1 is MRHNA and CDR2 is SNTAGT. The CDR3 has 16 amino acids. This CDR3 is CASNQILAGRTDTQYF. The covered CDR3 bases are TGTGCCAGCAACCAAATACTAGCGGGGCGCACAGATACG.

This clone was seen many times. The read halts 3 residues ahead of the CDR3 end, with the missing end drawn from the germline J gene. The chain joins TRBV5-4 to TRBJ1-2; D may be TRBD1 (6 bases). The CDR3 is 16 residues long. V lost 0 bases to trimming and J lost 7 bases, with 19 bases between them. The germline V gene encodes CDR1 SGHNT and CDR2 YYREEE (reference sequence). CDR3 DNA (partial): TGTGCCAGCAGCTTGGGGTTTTTTGGGACATCGGGTGGC. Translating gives CASSLGFFGTSGG. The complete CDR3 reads CASSLGFFGTSGGYTF.

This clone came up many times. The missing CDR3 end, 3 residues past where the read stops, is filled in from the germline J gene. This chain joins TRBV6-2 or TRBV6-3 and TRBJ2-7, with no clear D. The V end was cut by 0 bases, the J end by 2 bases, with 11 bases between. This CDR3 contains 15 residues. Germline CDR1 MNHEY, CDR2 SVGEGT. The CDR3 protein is CASSYSGPWAYEQYF. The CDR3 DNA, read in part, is TGTGCCAGCAGTTACTCGGGCCCCTGGGCCTACGAG.

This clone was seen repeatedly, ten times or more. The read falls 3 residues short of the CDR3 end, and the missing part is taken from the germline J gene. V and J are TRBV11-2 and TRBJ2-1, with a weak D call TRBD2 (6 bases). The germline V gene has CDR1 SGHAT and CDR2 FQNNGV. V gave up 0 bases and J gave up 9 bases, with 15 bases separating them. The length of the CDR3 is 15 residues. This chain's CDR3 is CASSLETRRFSEQFF. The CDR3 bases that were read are TGTGCCAGCAGCTTAGAGACTAGGAGGTTCAGTGAG.